This T cell receptor beta chain was retrieved from a study of T-cell reconstitution after alpha-beta-depleted transplantation in children. Broader study findings: Recipient T cells and thymic progenitors that survived gave rise to the high TCRbeta diversity observed at day 60 in some patients. As was reported, about two months after transplant, alpha-beta T cells came from several hundred expanded graft clones. Newly made T cells mostly supplied T-cell counts and diversity one year after transplant.

The library targeted TCRbeta and was prepared with unique molecular identifiers. In TCRdb, the PCR reads were re-called with MiXCR into one record per CDR3 protein. The table lists approximately 1,000,000 distinct CDR3 sequences, about 29% of them singletons. CDR3 length equals 15 residues. From germline, CDR1 is SGHVS and CDR2 FQNEAQ. Trimming took off 5 bases at V and 0 bases at J, with 10 bases between the two ends. Regarding this clonotype: The antigen remains undetermined.

This sequence joins TRBV7-8 and TRBJ2-2; D remains ambiguous. The sample in question was PBMCs, mostly from graft donor cells, obtained 360 days after TCRalphabeta/CD19-depleted stem cell transplant. The receptor was isolated from a boy under two years old who had a stem cell transplant for SCID, so the T cells may come from the graft donor. CDR3: CASSPRRANTGELFF. In DNA form, the CDR3 reads TGTGCCAGCAGCCCCAGGAGAGCGAACACCGGGGAGCTGTTTTTT.